The clone carrying this T cell receptor beta chain was recorded many times. The antigen is unknown. This sample stems from a study of regulatory T cells in long-lasting Graves disease. Whole-study results and caveats: Sharing of public clonotypes was greater in persistent patients (2,741) than in new patients (roughly 970). Persistent Graves' patients had lower TCR diversity than newly diagnosed ones. Thyroid tissue was not sampled; only peripheral blood was.

Trimming removed 5 bases at V and 5 bases at J, with 15 bases between. This CDR3 has 13 residues. Germline V gene data show CDR1 as DFQATT and CDR2 as SNEGSKA (reference sequence). The TCR beta library used iRepertoire HTBI primers with Arm-PCR amplification of CDR3. TCRdb re-called the multiplex PCR reads through MiXCR, storing one row per CDR3 protein. Of over 300,000 distinct CDR3 sequences listed, 15% to 17% are singletons. Time point specified: newly diagnosed GD, antithyroid drugs for less than 3 months. Making the TCR library involved RNA that had been extracted from PBMCs. The chain links TRBV20-1 to TRBJ1-2, with a possible D match to TRBD1 (6 bases). The sequence derives from a female donor with Graves disease. The material was peripheral blood mononuclear cells (PBMCs), obtained at new diagnosis, from a patient treated with antithyroid drugs. The CDR3 nucleotides read TGCAGTGCTCGGGACACGGGGACTTATGGCTACACCTTC. Translation gives CSARDTGTYGYTF.